Below are 15 T cell receptor beta chains sequenced from a single sample in a study of cytomegalovirus exposure and HLA in healthy donors. PCR amplification relied on 60 Vbeta primers (plus 13 Jbeta primers). Assay used: immunoSEQ multiplex PCR; TCRdb lists only in-frame clones, some missing. The top ten hold 2.5% of the sample, which has roughly 180,000 clones, about 75% seen once. The sample comprised PBMCs. The receptor source for this set is a female donor in good health and CMV-seronegative.

As DNA, the CDR3 is TGTGCCAGCAGCTTAGTAGGTCCTAGCTCGCCCACCGGGGAGCTGTTTTTT. Its protein is CASSLVGPSSPTGELFF. The V and J genes are TRBV7-2 and TRBJ2-2; possible D gene TRBD2, 5 bases. This CDR3 spans 17 amino acids. Deletions cut 1 base from V and 4 bases from J, with 16 bases between. Germline CDR1 SGHTA, CDR2 FQGNSA.

The chain links TRBV18 to TRBJ1-5; 8 positions match TRBD1. The germline V gene has CDR1 KGHSH and CDR2 LQKENI. The ends lost 2 bases at V and 1 base at J; junction bases unmatched: 4. The CDR3 extends over 16 amino acids. CDR3 protein: CASSPGQGASNQPQHF. The CDR3, as DNA: TGTGCCAGCTCACCAGGGCAGGGGGCAAGCAATCAGCCCCAGCATTTT.

The chain combines TRBV30 with TRBJ2-7; D is possibly TRBD2 (5 bases). The length of the CDR3 is 13 residues. V lost 8 bases and J 5 bases, leaving 19 bases between the germline ends. Germline V gene lookup returns CDR1 GTSNPN and CDR2 SVGIG (reference sequence). CDR3 in amino acids: CALTTSPADEQYF. The DNA of the CDR3 is TGTGCCCTCACGACCTCACCAGCGGACGAGCAGTACTTC. Supplemented by reference TRBV30 and TRBJ2-7, the full variable domain reads SQTIHQWPATLVQPVGSPLSLECTVEGTSNPNLYWYRQAAGRGLQLLFYSVGIGQISSEVPQNLSASRPQDRQFILSSKKLLLSDSGFYLCALTTSPADEQYFGPGTRLTVT.

The J gene is TRBJ2-2, the V gene TRBV7-2; 13 nucleotides agree with TRBD2. In germline, CDR1 is SGHTA, CDR2 FQGNSA. CDR3 size: 15 residues. With V trimmed by 6 bases and J by 7 bases, 5 bases remained unmatched. The CDR3 spells CASRRTSGRDGELFF. CDR3 sequence (DNA): TGTGCCAGCAGACGGACTAGCGGGAGAGACGGGGAGCTGTTTTTT.

This clone has ten or more counts. The rearrangement joins TRBV28 to TRBJ1-2; D not certain. CDR3 length: 14 amino acids. Germline V gives CDR1 MDHEN, CDR2 SYDVKM. Trimming stripped 1 base from V and 1 base from J, with 7 bases between. The CDR3 nucleotides read TGTGCCAGCAGTTTATCGTTCAGTAACTATGGCTACACCTTC. Residues: CASSLSFSNYGYTF.

V gene TRBV9 combines with J gene TRBJ2-3, with a possible D match to TRBD1 (6 bases). V lost 2 bases and J lost 0, with 7 bases in between. The CDR3 extends over 14 amino acids. The germline CDR1 and CDR2 sequences are SGDLS and YYNGEE. The CDR3 sequence: CASSVGQSTDTQYF. CDR3 bases: TGTGCCAGCAGCGTCGGACAGAGCACAGATACGCAGTATTTT.

The V call is TRBV29-1, the J call TRBJ2-1; TRBD1 matches at 11 bases. This CDR3 spans 13 amino acids. J lost 9 bases, V lost 7 bases, and 8 bases had no gene match. Germline loops: CDR1 SQVTM, CDR2 ANQGSEA. CDR3 in DNA: TGCAGCGGTCGGGACAGGGGGTTTGGTGAGCAGTTCTTC. It encodes CSGRDRGFGEQFF.

The DNA for the CDR3 is TGTGCCAGCAGTCATGGGGGGGAGAGGGAAGAAAAACTGTTTTTT. This codes for CASSHGGEREEKLFF. V and J are TRBV28 and TRBJ1-4; D is perhaps TRBD1 (5 bases). CDR3 length: 15 amino acids. CDR1 and CDR2 (germline): MDHEN, SYDVKM. V was cut by 5 bases and J by 8 bases, with 18 bases left in between. Looking up the rest from reference TRBV28 and TRBJ1-4 gives the full variable domain: DVKVTQSSRYLVKRTGEKVFLECVQDMDHENMFWYRQDPGLGLRLIYFSYDVKMKEKGDIPEGYSVSREKKERFSLILESASTNQTSMYLCASSHGGEREEKLFFGSGTQLSVL.

The V and J genes are TRBV27 and TRBJ1-1; tentatively, D is TRBD1 (6 bases). CDR1 is MNHEY, CDR2 SMNVEV, per germline (reference sequence). CDR3 size: 15 residues. With 0 bases removed from V and 4 bases from J, the gap between germline ends came to 12 bases. The CDR3 sequence: CASSLSRDMGTEAFF. CDR3 DNA sequence: TGTGCCAGCAGTTTATCGAGGGACATGGGCACTGAAGCTTTCTTT.

In this sample, this clone turned up once. The CDR3 protein is CASSQEGDWAGPNQPQHF. CDR3 nucleotide sequence: TGTGCCAGCAGCCAAGAAGGGGACTGGGCAGGGCCCAATCAGCCCCAGCATTTT. The genes are TRBV4-2 and TRBJ1-5; D is perhaps TRBD1 (5 bases). Trimming removed 0 bases at V and 3 bases at J, with 18 bases between. The CDR3 totals 18 residues. Germline assignment: CDR1 LGHNA and CDR2 YNFKEQ.

This chain connects TRBV18 to TRBJ1-3; D remains unclear. V dropped 4 bases and J dropped 0 bases, with 10 bases sitting between them. The germline V gene has CDR1 KGHSH and CDR2 LQKENI. The CDR3 runs to 15 residues. The CDR3 DNA follows: TGTGCCAGCTCACTACAGTTCCTCTCTGGAAACACCATATATTTT. Protein sequence: CASSLQFLSGNTIYF. The whole variable domain, filled in from reference TRBV18 and TRBJ1-3, reads NAGVMQNPRHLVRRRGQEARLRCSPMKGHSHVYWYRQLPEEGLKFMVYLQKENIIDESGMPKERFSAEFPKEGPSILRIQQVVRGDSAAYFCASSLQFLSGNTIYFGEGSWLTVV.

J is TRBJ2-3 and V is TRBV4-1; D possibly corresponds to TRBD2 (7 bases). CDR1 MGHRA and CDR2 YSYEKL come from the germline V gene. V was pared by 4 bases and J by 3 bases, with 20 bases between. This CDR3 is 17 amino acids long. CDR3 DNA sequence: TGCGCCAGCAGCCCTCCGGGGAGGGGGGGCTTAACAGATACGCAGTATTTT. Translation: CASSPPGRGGLTDTQYF.

The V and J genes are TRBV5-1 and TRBJ1-1; possible D gene TRBD1, 5 bases. The CDR3 totals 17 residues. Germline lookup yields CDR1 SGHRS and CDR2 YFSETQ. Trimming cost V 0 bases and J 2 bases, with 17 bases left between them. The CDR3 here is CASSLAPGGGTNTEAFF. The CDR3 nucleotides read TGCGCCAGCAGCTTGGCCCCCGGGGGGGGGACTAACACTGAAGCTTTCTTT.

The chain has TRBV18 and TRBJ2-7, with 10 bases matching TRBD1. V gave up 3 bases and J gave up 7 bases; unmatched junction bases: 18. Germline V lookup: CDR1 KGHSH, CDR2 LQKENI. The CDR3 covers 18 residues. In DNA, the CDR3 is TGTGCCAGCTCACCCCAGGGTCCGGGACAGGGGAAGTACTGGGAGCAGTACTTC. It codes for CASSPQGPGQGKYWEQYF.

On this clone itself: One junction end disagrees with the germline gene, perhaps due to a read error. The chain is built from TRBV6-5 and TRBJ2-1, with D uncertain. The germline CDR1 and CDR2 sequences are MNHEY and SVGAGI. The CDR3 is 16 amino acids. The CDR3 nucleotides are TGTGTCAGCAGTTACGATGAACTAAGCTCCTACAATGAGCAGTTCTTC. It is translated as CVSSYDELSSYNEQFF.